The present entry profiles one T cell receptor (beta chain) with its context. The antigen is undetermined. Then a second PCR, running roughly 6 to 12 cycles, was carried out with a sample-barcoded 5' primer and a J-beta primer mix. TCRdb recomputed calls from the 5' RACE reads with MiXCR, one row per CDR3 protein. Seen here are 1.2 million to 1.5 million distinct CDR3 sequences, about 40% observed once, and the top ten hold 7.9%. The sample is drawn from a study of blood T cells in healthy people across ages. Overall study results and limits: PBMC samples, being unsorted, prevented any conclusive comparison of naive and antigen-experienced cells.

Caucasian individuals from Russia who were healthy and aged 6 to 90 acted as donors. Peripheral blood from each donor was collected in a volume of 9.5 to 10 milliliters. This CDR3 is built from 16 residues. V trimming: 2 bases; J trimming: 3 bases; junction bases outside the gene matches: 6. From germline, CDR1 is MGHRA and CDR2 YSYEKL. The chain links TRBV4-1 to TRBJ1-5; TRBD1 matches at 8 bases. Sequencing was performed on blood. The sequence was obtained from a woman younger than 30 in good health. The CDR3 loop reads CASSQFMGQVNQPQHF. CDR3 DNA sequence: TGCGCCAGCAGCCAATTCATGGGACAGGTCAATCAGCCCCAGCATTTT.